The rows below give T cell receptor beta chains drawn from one sample of a study of blood T cell repertoires in COVID-19. Sequencing used immunoSEQ multiplex PCR; TCRdb keeps in-frame clones, though not all of them. The profile shows fewer than 55,000 clones, about 76% of them singletons. The sample taken for sequencing was peripheral blood. Receptors originate from a woman older than 75 with COVID-19, enrolled during active disease. Each CDR3 is given with its conserved first and last residue. Each record gives: V gene, D gene, J gene, clone size, CDR3 DNA, CDR3 protein. The D gene is left open where the match is weak. Only part of the rows carry a size: once, few, many, or a class if the clone is expanded.

V: TRBV18; D: -; J: TRBJ1-1; size: -; DNA: TGTGCCAGCTCAGCGACGGGGGGGAACACTGAAGCTTTCTTT; CDR3: CASSATGGNTEAFF
V: TRBV3-1/TRBV3-2; D: -; J: TRBJ2-3; size: few; DNA: TGTGCCAGCATAGGGGCGGGAACAGATACGCAGTATTTT; CDR3: CASIGAGTDTQYF
V: TRBV2; D: -; J: TRBJ1-3; size: -; DNA: TGTGCCAAAGCCGTCGGGAGCTCTGGAAACACCATATATTTT; CDR3: CAKAVGSSGNTIYF
V: TRBV7-9; D: -; J: TRBJ2-5; size: -; DNA: TGTGCCAGCAGCTTAGGTAGTACAGGCCGGATGCAAGAGACCCAGTACTTC; CDR3: CASSLGSTGRMQETQYF
V: TRBV9; D: TRBD1; J: TRBJ1-1; size: -; DNA: TGTGCCAGCAGCGTATGGGACAGCTACACTGAAGCTTTCTTT; CDR3: CASSVWDSYTEAFF
V: TRBV10-3; D: TRBD1; J: TRBJ1-5; size: -; DNA: TGTGCCATCAGCGGGGGACAGAGCAATCAGCCCCAGCATTTT; CDR3: CAISGGQSNQPQHF
V: TRBV15; D: -; J: TRBJ1-3; size: -; DNA: TGTGCCACCAGCAGAGACAGCTCTGGAAACACCATATATTTT; CDR3: CATSRDSSGNTIYF
V: TRBV28; D: -; J: TRBJ2-1; size: -; DNA: TGTGCCAGCTCCCACAGGAGCTCCTACAATGAGCAGTTCTTC; CDR3: CASSHRSSYNEQFF
V: TRBV4-1; D: TRBD1; J: TRBJ2-2; size: -; DNA: TGCGCCAGCAGCCAGGGACAGTTCGCGAACACCGGGGAGCTGTTTTTT; CDR3: CASSQGQFANTGELFF
V: TRBV4-1; D: -; J: TRBJ2-1; size: -; DNA: TGCGCCAGCAGCCAAGATCGGGTTGAGCAGTTCTTC; CDR3: CASSQDRVEQFF
V: TRBV5-5; D: -; J: TRBJ2-7; size: -; DNA: TGTGCCAGCAGCGTCGACATAATCTACGAGCAGTACTTC; CDR3: CASSVDIIYEQYF
V: TRBV5-1; D: TRBD1; J: TRBJ1-1; size: -; DNA: TGCGCCAGCAGCTCTACAGGGGAGAACACTGAAGCTTTCTTT; CDR3: CASSSTGENTEAFF
V: TRBV30; D: TRBD2; J: TRBJ2-1; size: -; DNA: TGTGCCTGGAGTAGATCAGCGGGAGGGCCCTATGAGCAGTTCTTC; CDR3: CAWSRSAGGPYEQFF
V: TRBV5-4; D: TRBD2; J: TRBJ2-3; size: -; DNA: TGTGCCAGCAGCTTGCGAGGGACTAGCGGGGGGTGGGGCCGGGCAGATACGCAGTATTTT; CDR3: CASSLRGTSGGWGRADTQYF
V: TRBV5-3; D: TRBD2; J: TRBJ2-1; size: -; DNA: TGTGCCAGAAGACTACTTATAGCGGGGAACTACAATGAGCAGTTCTTC; CDR3: CARRLLIAGNYNEQFF
V: TRBV7-3; D: TRBD2; J: TRBJ2-1; size: -; DNA: TGTGCCAGCAGCTTAACGGCAGGACTAGCGGGGAACAATGAGCAGTTCTTC; CDR3: CASSLTAGLAGNNEQFF
V: TRBV6-4; D: TRBD2; J: TRBJ2-1; size: -; DNA: TGTGCCAGCAGTTCGGGACTAGCAGACTACAATGAGCAGTTCTTC; CDR3: CASSSGLADYNEQFF
V: TRBV18; D: TRBD2; J: TRBJ2-7; size: -; DNA: TGTGCCAGCTCGTCGGGACTAGCGGGAGCCTCCTACGAGCAGTACTTC; CDR3: CASSSGLAGASYEQYF
V: TRBV28; D: TRBD1; J: TRBJ2-5; size: -; DNA: TGTGCCAGCAGTCAACTAGGACAGGGGGCGCAGGAGACCCAGTACTTC; CDR3: CASSQLGQGAQETQYF
V: TRBV7-2; D: TRBD1; J: TRBJ2-1; size: -; DNA: TGTGCCAGCACAATAGGGGGACAGGGGCTCTACAATGAGCAGTTCTTC; CDR3: CASTIGGQGLYNEQFF
V: TRBV5-1; D: TRBD1; J: TRBJ1-2; size: few; DNA: TGCGCCAGCAGCTCGCAAGTGTCCGGGACAGGGGCAGGTGGCTACACCTTC; CDR3: CASSSQVSGTGAGGYTF
V: TRBV9; D: TRBD2; J: TRBJ2-1; size: -; DNA: TGTGCCAGCAGCGTAGGAGGTAGCGGGGTCAATGAGCAGTTCTTC; CDR3: CASSVGGSGVNEQFF
V: TRBV27; D: -; J: TRBJ1-1; size: -; DNA: TGTGCCAGCAGAAGGAGGGCAGACACCTATGAAGCTTTCTTT; CDR3: CASRRRADTYEAFF
V: TRBV7-6; D: -; J: TRBJ2-7; size: -; DNA: TGTGCCAGCAGCCAAATGCAGGGGGGCTCCTACGAGCAGTACTTC; CDR3: CASSQMQGGSYEQYF
V: TRBV18; D: -; J: TRBJ1-5; size: few; DNA: TGTGCCAGCTCGCCGCCCGGGGGTAGCAATCAGCCCCAGCATTTT; CDR3: CASSPPGGSNQPQHF
V: TRBV4-1; D: TRBD2; J: TRBJ2-6; size: -; DNA: TGCGCCAGCAGCCAAGATGGACTAGCGGGAGGAAATGCTGGGGCCAACGTCCTGACTTTC; CDR3: CASSQDGLAGGNAGANVLTF
V: TRBV11-2; D: TRBD1; J: TRBJ2-2; size: -; DNA: TGTGCCAGCAGCTTAGGGACAGGGGGAGGGAACACCGGGGAGCTGTTTTTT; CDR3: CASSLGTGGGNTGELFF
V: TRBV7-2; D: TRBD2; J: TRBJ2-7; size: once; DNA: TGTGCCAGCAGCCAAACCGGGACTAGCCGGAACTACGAGCAGTACTTC; CDR3: CASSQTGTSRNYEQYF
V: TRBV10-3; D: -; J: TRBJ1-1; size: -; DNA: TGTGCCATCAGTGGGGGCAGCACTGAAGCTTTCTTT; CDR3: CAISGGSTEAFF
V: TRBV19; D: TRBD1; J: TRBJ1-5; size: once; DNA: TGTGCCAGTAACCCGGACAGGAAGAATCAGCCCCAGCATTTT; CDR3: CASNPDRKNQPQHF
V: TRBV19; D: -; J: TRBJ2-1; size: -; DNA: TGTGCCAGTCGACTCGAGGAGTCTACTTACAATGAGCAGTTCTTC; CDR3: CASRLEESTYNEQFF
V: TRBV28; D: -; J: TRBJ1-4; size: -; DNA: TGTGCCAGCAGTTTCTGGGGAGACTCCAATGAAAAACTGTTTTTT; CDR3: CASSFWGDSNEKLFF
V: TRBV20-1; D: -; J: TRBJ2-4; size: -; DNA: TGCAGTGCTAGTGGTGGACAACTAGCCAAAAACATTCAGTACTTC; CDR3: CSASGGQLAKNIQYF
V: TRBV7-2; D: -; J: TRBJ2-1; size: -; DNA: TGTGCCAGCAGCTCAAATCGGGGTGGCAATGAGCAGTTCTTC; CDR3: CASSSNRGGNEQFF
V: TRBV18; D: TRBD1; J: TRBJ2-7; size: -; DNA: TGTGCCAGCTCCCGGACAGGGGATAACGAGCAGTACTTC; CDR3: CASSRTGDNEQYF
V: TRBV20-1; D: -; J: TRBJ2-7; size: -; DNA: TGCAGTGCTAGTGGGGCCGTATACGAGCAGTACTTC; CDR3: CSASGAVYEQYF
V: TRBV6-5; D: -; J: TRBJ2-5; size: -; DNA: TGTGCCAGCAGTCCCTCCAAGGGGCTGGGAGAGACCCAGTACTTC; CDR3: CASSPSKGLGETQYF
V: TRBV29-1; D: -; J: TRBJ1-2; size: -; DNA: TGCAGCGTTGAGACAGGAGCTAACTATGGCTACACCTTC; CDR3: CSVETGANYGYTF
V: TRBV7-9; D: -; J: TRBJ2-2; size: -; DNA: TGTGCCAGCAGCCGATACTCGGCCGGGGAGCTGTTTTTT; CDR3: CASSRYSAGELFF
V: TRBV19; D: TRBD1; J: TRBJ2-1; size: few; DNA: TGTGCCAGTAGCCACCCGACAGGGTTTGAGCAGTTCTTC; CDR3: CASSHPTGFEQFF
V: TRBV9; D: -; J: TRBJ2-7; size: -; DNA: TGTGCCAGCAGCGTAGCGGTCGGCTACGAGCAGTACTTC; CDR3: CASSVAVGYEQYF
V: TRBV6-2/TRBV6-3; D: TRBD1; J: TRBJ2-5; size: -; DNA: TGTGCCAGCAGTTACTCGAAAGGGACAGGAGAGACCCAGTACTTC; CDR3: CASSYSKGTGETQYF
V: TRBV5-5; D: -; J: TRBJ1-4; size: -; DNA: TGTGCCAGCAGCTTGGAGGCTAGTCGGAGAACTAATGAAAAACTGTTTTTT; CDR3: CASSLEASRRTNEKLFF
V: TRBV2; D: -; J: TRBJ1-2; size: -; DNA: TGTGCCAGCAGTAACCAGGGTCTAGAGGGCTACACCTTC; CDR3: CASSNQGLEGYTF
V: TRBV27; D: -; J: TRBJ2-6; size: -; DNA: TGTGCCAGCAGTCAGACATTAGCTGGGGCCAACGTCCTGACTTTC; CDR3: CASSQTLAGANVLTF
V: TRBV3-1/TRBV3-2; D: TRBD2; J: TRBJ2-1; size: -; DNA: TGTGCCAGCAGCCAAGATTATGGCGGGAGGGTAAATGAGCAGTTCTTC; CDR3: CASSQDYGGRVNEQFF
V: TRBV18; D: -; J: TRBJ1-3; size: -; DNA: TGTGCCAGCTCACCACGGACAGATCGGGGCTCTGGAAACACCATATATTTT; CDR3: CASSPRTDRGSGNTIYF
V: TRBV7-9; D: TRBD2; J: TRBJ2-5; size: -; DNA: TGTGCCAGCAGCCATGCTACGGGACTAGCGGGAGTAGGAGAGACCCAGTACTTC; CDR3: CASSHATGLAGVGETQYF
V: TRBV29-1; D: -; J: TRBJ1-1; size: -; DNA: TGCAGCGTTGAAAAGGGGATGAACACTGAAGCTTTCTTT; CDR3: CSVEKGMNTEAFF